The 5 T cell receptor beta chains presented below share a single source sample, sequenced in a study of blood T cells in healthy people across ages. A second PCR, run for about 6 to 12 cycles, used a sample-barcoded 5' primer plus a J-beta primer mix. Using its own MiXCR run on the 5' RACE reads, TCRdb lists one record per CDR3 protein. The table has 700,000 to 800,000 distinct CDR3 sequences, about 42% seen once. Material for sequencing was blood. These receptor sequences come from a woman aged 55-69 years in good health.

The genes are TRBV5-1 and TRBJ2-1, with 7 nucleotides matching TRBD2. In germline, CDR1 is SGHRS, CDR2 YFSETQ. V dropped 2 bases and J dropped 2; count of bases not matched to a gene: 7. The CDR3 is made up of 16 amino acids. In nucleotides, the CDR3 is TGCGCCAGCAGCTTCTCAAGCGGGGCGCCCTACAATGAGCAGTTCTTC. Translating it yields CASSFSSGAPYNEQFF.

This chain joins TRBV12-3 or TRBV12-4 and TRBJ2-1, with D perhaps given as TRBD1 or TRBD2 (5 bases each). CDR3 length: 13 amino acids. V was trimmed by 2 bases and J by 16 bases, leaving 18 bases between them. In nucleotides, the CDR3 is TGTGCCAGCAGTTTACCGGCCGGGGCTGAAGCTTTCTTC. Residues: CASSLPAGAEAFF.

The chain couples TRBV7-8 to TRBJ2-3, with 7 bases lining up with TRBD2. CDR1 and CDR2 from the germline V gene are SGHVS and FQNEAQ. This CDR3 is 18 amino acids long. Trimming cost V 0 bases and J 2 bases; bases outside gene matches: 11. The CDR3 DNA reads TGTGCCAGCAGCTTAGCGGTGTGGGGGACTACGACCACAGATACGCAGTATTTT. This gives the protein CASSLAVWGTTTTDTQYF.

J is TRBJ2-4 and V is TRBV7-2; either TRBD1 or TRBD2 may fit D (5 bases each). CDR3 length: 14 residues. Germline-derived CDR1 and CDR2 are SGHTA and FQGNSA. V gave up 5 bases and J gave up 13 bases, with 21 bases separating them. The CDR3 DNA reads TGTGCCAGCAGCGTGCCTGACGGGGCTAGAGAGCAGTACTTC. Translated: CASSVPDGAREQYF.

This clonotype has only one observation. The chain joins TRBV12-3 or TRBV12-4 to TRBJ1-2; D may be TRBD1 (5 bases). Between the trimmed V and J ends, which lost 3 bases and 5 bases, there was a span of 13 bases. The CDR3 is 14 amino acids. The CDR3 loop is CASSFRGGNYGYTF. In nucleotides, the CDR3 is TGTGCCAGCAGTTTCCGGGGCGGAAATTATGGCTACACCTTC.